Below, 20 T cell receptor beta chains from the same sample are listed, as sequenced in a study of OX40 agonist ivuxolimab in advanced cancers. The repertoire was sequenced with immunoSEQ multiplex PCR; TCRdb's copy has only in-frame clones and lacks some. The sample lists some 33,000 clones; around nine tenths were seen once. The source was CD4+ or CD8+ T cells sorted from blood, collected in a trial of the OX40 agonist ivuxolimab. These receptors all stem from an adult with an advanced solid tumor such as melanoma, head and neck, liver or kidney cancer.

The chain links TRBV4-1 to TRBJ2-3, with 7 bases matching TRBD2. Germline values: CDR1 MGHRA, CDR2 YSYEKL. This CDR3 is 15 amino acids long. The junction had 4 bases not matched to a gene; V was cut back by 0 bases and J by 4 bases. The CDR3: CASSQEQRGPDTQYF. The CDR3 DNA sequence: TGCGCCAGCAGCCAAGAGCAGCGGGGCCCAGATACGCAGTATTTT.

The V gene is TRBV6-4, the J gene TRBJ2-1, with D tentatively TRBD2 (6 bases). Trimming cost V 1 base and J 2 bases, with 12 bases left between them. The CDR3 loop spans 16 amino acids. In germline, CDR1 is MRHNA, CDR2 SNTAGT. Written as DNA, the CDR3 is TGTGCCAGCAGTGACTGGGGTAGCGGTACCTACAATGAGCAGTTCTTC. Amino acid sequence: CASSDWGSGTYNEQFF.

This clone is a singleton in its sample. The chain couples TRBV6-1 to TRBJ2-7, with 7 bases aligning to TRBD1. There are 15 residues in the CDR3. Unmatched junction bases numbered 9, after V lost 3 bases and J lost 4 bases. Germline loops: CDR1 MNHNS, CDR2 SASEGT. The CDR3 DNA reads TGTGCCAGCAGTGAGGGACAGCAATTCACTTACGAGCAGTACTTC. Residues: CASSEGQQFTYEQYF.

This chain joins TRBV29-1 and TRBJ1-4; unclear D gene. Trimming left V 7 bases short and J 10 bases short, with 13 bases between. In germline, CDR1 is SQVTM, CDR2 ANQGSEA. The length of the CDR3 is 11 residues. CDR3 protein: CSALRGGKLFF. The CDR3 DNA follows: TGCAGCGCCCTACGGGGTGGAAAACTGTTTTTT. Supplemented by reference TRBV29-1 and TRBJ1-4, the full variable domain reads SAVISQKPSRDICQRGTSLTIQCQVDSQVTMMFWYRQQPGQSLTLIATANQGSEATYESGFVIDKFPISRPNLTFSTLTVSNMSPEDSSIYLCSALRGGKLFFGSGTQLSVL.

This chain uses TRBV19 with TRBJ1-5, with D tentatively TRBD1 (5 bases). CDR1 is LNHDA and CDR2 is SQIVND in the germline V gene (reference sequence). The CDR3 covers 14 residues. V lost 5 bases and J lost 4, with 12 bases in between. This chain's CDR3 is CASSRGMGNQPQHF. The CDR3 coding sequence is TGTGCCAGTAGTCGGGGGATGGGGAATCAGCCCCAGCATTTT.

The CDR3 sequence: CASSYGTSGAGEQFF. As DNA, the CDR3 is TGTGCCAGCAGTTACGGGACTAGCGGGGCAGGAGAGCAGTTCTTC. J is TRBJ2-1 and V is TRBV6-5, with TRBD2 matching 13 bases. Trimming took 2 bases from V and 10 from J; bases not matched to a gene: 5. CDR3 length equals 15 residues. Germline CDR1 is MNHEY and CDR2 is SVGAGI.

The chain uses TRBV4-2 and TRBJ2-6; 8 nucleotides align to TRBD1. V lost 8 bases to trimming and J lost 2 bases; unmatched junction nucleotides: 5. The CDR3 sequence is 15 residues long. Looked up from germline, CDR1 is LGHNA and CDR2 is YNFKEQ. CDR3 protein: CASAGQGTGANVLTF. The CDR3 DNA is TGTGCCAGCGCCGGACAGGGAACTGGGGCCAACGTCCTGACTTTC.

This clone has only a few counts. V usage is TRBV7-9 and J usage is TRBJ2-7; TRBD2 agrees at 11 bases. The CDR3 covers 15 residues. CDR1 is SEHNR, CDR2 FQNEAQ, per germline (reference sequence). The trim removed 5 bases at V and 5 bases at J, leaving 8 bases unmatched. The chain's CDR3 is CASSLTGTSGDEQYF. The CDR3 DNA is TGTGCCAGCAGCCTCACCGGGACTAGCGGTGACGAGCAGTACTTC.

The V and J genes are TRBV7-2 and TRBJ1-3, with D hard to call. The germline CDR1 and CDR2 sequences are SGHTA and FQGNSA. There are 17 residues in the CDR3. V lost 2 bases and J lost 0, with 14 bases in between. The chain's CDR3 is CASSLMHGPSSGNTIYF. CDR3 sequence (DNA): TGTGCCAGCAGCTTAATGCACGGACCAAGCTCTGGAAACACCATATATTTT.

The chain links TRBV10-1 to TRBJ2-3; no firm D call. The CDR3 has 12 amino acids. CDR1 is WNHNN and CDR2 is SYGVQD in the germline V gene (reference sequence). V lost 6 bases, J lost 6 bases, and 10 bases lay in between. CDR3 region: CASSEAVDTQYF. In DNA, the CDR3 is TGCGCCAGCAGCGAGGCGGTTGATACGCAGTATTTT.

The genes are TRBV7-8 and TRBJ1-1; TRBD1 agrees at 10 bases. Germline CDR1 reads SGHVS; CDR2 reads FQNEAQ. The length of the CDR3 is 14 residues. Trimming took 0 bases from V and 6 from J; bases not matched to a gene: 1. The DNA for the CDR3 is TGTGCCAGCAGCTTAGCAGGGACAGGGGCTGAAGCTTTCTTT. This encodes CASSLAGTGAEAFF. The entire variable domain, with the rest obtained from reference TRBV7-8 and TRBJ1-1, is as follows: GAGVSQSPRYKVAKRGQDVALRCDPISGHVSLFWYQQALGQGPEFLTYFQNEAQLDKSGLPSDRFFAERPEGSVSTLKIQRTQQEDSAVYLCASSLAGTGAEAFFGQGTRLTVV.

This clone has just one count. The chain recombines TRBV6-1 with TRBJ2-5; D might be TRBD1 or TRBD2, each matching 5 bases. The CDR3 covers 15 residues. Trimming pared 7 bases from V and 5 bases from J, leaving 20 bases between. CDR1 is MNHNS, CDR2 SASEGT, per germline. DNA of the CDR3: TGTGCCAGCATTCAAATTTGGGGGTTCGGGGAGACCCAGTACTTC. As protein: CASIQIWGFGETQYF.

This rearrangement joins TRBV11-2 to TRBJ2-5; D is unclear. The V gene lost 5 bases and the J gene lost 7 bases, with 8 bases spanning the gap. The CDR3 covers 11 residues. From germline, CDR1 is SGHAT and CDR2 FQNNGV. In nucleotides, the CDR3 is TGTGCCAGCAGCCCCTCCGGGACCCAGTACTTC. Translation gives CASSPSGTQYF.

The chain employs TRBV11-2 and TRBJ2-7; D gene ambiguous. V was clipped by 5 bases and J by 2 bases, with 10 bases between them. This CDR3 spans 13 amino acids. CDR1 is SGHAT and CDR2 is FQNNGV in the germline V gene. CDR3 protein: CASSEHEPYEQYF. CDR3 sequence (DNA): TGTGCCAGCAGCGAGCACGAACCCTACGAGCAGTACTTC.

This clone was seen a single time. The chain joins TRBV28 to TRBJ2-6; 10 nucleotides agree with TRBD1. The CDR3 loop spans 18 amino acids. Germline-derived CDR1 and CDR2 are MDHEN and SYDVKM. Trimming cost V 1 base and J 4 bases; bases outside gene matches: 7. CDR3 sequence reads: CASSLLLGQGTGANVLTF. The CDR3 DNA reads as TGTGCCAGCAGTTTATTACTGGGACAGGGGACCGGGGCCAACGTCCTGACTTTC.

The CDR3 coding sequence is TGTGCCACCAGCTCCGGGACTAGCGGCTACAATGAGCAGTTCTTC. It yields the protein CATSSGTSGYNEQFF. The rearrangement uses TRBV15 and TRBJ2-1; TRBD2 matches at 11 bases. Germline V gene sequence: CDR1 LNHNV, CDR2 YYDKDF (reference sequence). The V gene end was trimmed by 5 bases and the J gene end by 3 bases; junction bases not matched to a gene: 3. This CDR3 comprises 15 residues.

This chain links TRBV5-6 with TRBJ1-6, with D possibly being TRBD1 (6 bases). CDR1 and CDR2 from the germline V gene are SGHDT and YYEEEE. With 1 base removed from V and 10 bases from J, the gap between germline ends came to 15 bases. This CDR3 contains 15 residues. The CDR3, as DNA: TGTGCCAGCAGCTTGAAACAGGGCCTAGGGTCACCCCTCCACTTT. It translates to CASSLKQGLGSPLHF.

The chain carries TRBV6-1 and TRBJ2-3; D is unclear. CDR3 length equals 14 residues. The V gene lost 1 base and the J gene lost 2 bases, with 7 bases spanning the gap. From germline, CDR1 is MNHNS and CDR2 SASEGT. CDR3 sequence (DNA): TGTGCCAGCAGTGAAGTCGTCTACACAGATACGCAGTATTTT. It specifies CASSEVVYTDTQYF.

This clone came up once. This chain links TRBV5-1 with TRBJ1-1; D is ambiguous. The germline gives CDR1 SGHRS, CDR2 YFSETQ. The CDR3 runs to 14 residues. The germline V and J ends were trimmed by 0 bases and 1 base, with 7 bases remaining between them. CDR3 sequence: CASSLDTRNTEAFF. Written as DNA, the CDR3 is TGCGCCAGCAGCTTGGATACGAGGAACACTGAAGCTTTCTTT.

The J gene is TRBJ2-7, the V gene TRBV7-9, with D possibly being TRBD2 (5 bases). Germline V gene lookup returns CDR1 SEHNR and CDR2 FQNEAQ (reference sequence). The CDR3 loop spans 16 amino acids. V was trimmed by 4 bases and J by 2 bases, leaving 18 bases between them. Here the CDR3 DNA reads TGTGCCAGCAGCTCGGGCGGAGGCAGAGTAACCTACGAGCAGTACTTC. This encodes CASSSGGGRVTYEQYF. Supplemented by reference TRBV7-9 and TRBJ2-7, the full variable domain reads DTGVSQNPRHKITKRGQNVTFRCDPISEHNRLYWYRQTLGQGPEFLTYFQNEAQLEKSRLLSDRFSAERPKGSFSTLEIQRTEQGDSAMYLCASSSGGGRVTYEQYFGPGTRLTVT.